These 14 T cell receptor beta chains were all obtained from the same sample, sequenced in a study of blood T cell repertoires in COVID-19. Profiled with immunoSEQ multiplex PCR; TCRdb holds only in-frame clones, not every one. The sample consists of roughly 200,000 clones, 85% of them appearing once. The sequenced sample consisted of peripheral blood. The receptors here all came from a woman in her sixties with acute or convalescent COVID-19.

J is TRBJ2-1 and V is TRBV12-5; D perhaps matches TRBD1 (5 bases). V lost 6 bases to trimming and J lost 6 bases, with 12 bases between them. The CDR3 spans 13 residues. Germline V gene lookup returns CDR1 LGHNT and CDR2 FRNRAP. This chain's CDR3 is CASGFSRANEQFF. The DNA of the CDR3 is TGTGCTAGTGGCTTTTCCAGGGCCAATGAGCAGTTCTTC.

The gene calls are TRBV9 and TRBJ2-3; TRBD2 matches at 8 bases. V lost 6 bases to trimming and J lost 5 bases; unmatched junction nucleotides: 8. CDR1 and CDR2 from the germline V gene are SGDLS and YYNGEE. The CDR3 extends over 14 amino acids. The CDR3: CASTYSGTEDTQYF. The CDR3 nucleotides read TGTGCCAGCACCTATAGCGGGACCGAAGATACGCAGTATTTT.

V is TRBV21-1 and J is TRBJ1-2; the D call of TRBD1 is as the table states it, not checked on the DNA. TRBV21-1 is flagged as a pseudogene. CDR3 length: 18 amino acids. Here the CDR3 reads CATTRGGQGCKSCYGYTF. The DNA for the CDR3 is TGTGCCACCACAAGGGGGGGACAGGGTTGTAAGAGTTGCTATGGCTACACCTTC.

This clone was counted a single time. The chain recombines TRBV10-3 with TRBJ1-2; weak D call: TRBD1 (5 bases). The CDR3 is 15 residues long. V was shortened by 2 bases and J by 4 bases, with 14 bases between the two germline ends. The germline gives CDR1 ENHRY, CDR2 SYGVKD. CDR3 residues: CAISEGPQDLYGYTF. DNA for the CDR3: TGTGCCATCAGTGAGGGCCCACAGGACCTCTATGGCTACACCTTC.

The V gene is TRBV9, the J gene TRBJ2-5; 8 nucleotides line up with TRBD1. Losses at the gene ends were 4 bases for V and 2 bases for J; bases not matched to a gene: 7. Germline assignment: CDR1 SGDLS and CDR2 YYNGEE. The CDR3 is 15 amino acids. CDR3 DNA: TGTGCCAGCAGCCCGAGGACAGGGATTCAAGAGACCCAGTACTTC. It specifies CASSPRTGIQETQYF.

The chain is built from TRBV3-1 (or the pseudogene TRBV3-2) and TRBJ1-1; 8 bases match TRBD1. The length of the CDR3 is 16 residues. The germline V gene encodes CDR1 LGHDT and CDR2 YNNKEL (reference sequence). The V gene end was trimmed by 0 bases and the J gene end by 4 bases; junction bases not matched to a gene: 7. The CDR3 protein is CASSQDRTGWGTEAFF. Written as DNA, the CDR3 is TGTGCCAGCAGCCAAGATCGGACAGGGTGGGGCACTGAAGCTTTCTTT.

Here the CDR3 reads CASSEVGTSLFF. The CDR3 DNA is TGTGCCAGCAGTGAAGTCGGGACTAGCCTGTTCTTC. The V gene is TRBV6-1, the J gene TRBJ2-1; TRBD2 matches 9 bases. Germline lookup yields CDR1 MNHNS and CDR2 SASEGT. CDR3 length equals 12 residues. Germline trimming cut 1 base from V and 15 bases from J; bases unmatched to any gene: 4.

This clone was seen only once. The V gene is TRBV5-1, the J gene TRBJ1-1, with D uncertain. The V gene lost 2 bases and the J gene lost 0 bases, with 8 bases spanning the gap. This CDR3 is built from 14 residues. CDR1 is SGHRS, CDR2 YFSETQ, per germline. The DNA of the CDR3 is TGCGCCAGCAGCTTCCACGAGATGAACACTGAAGCTTTCTTT. As protein: CASSFHEMNTEAFF.

The chain combines TRBV5-1 with TRBJ2-5; D possibly corresponds to TRBD2 (7 bases). Trimming stripped 3 bases from V and 1 base from J, with 19 bases between. Germline V gene lookup returns CDR1 SGHRS and CDR2 YFSETQ. The CDR3 is made up of 17 amino acids. The CDR3 region is CASSSRGRGAFQETQYF. The CDR3 coding sequence is TGCGCCAGCAGCTCCAGGGGTCGGGGGGCCTTCCAAGAGACCCAGTACTTC.

The chain is built from TRBV2 and TRBJ2-1; 7 positions match TRBD1. Germline V lookup: CDR1 SNHLY, CDR2 FYNNEI. The CDR3 length is 15 residues. The junction had 5 bases not matched to a gene; V was cut back by 4 bases and J by 2 bases. The CDR3 is CASSATTGAYNEQFF. The CDR3 DNA is TGTGCCAGCAGTGCTACCACAGGGGCCTACAATGAGCAGTTCTTC.

This clone was seen a single time. The rearrangement joins TRBV6-5 to TRBJ2-1; 9 nucleotides agree with TRBD2. The CDR3 is 14 residues long. Germline V gene sequence: CDR1 MNHEY, CDR2 SVGAGI. After removal of 4 bases from V and 7 bases from J, the junction contained 5 bases not matched to a gene. CDR3 nucleotides: TGTGCCAGCAGTTGGTCGACTAGCGGTAATGAGCAGTTCTTC. Its translation: CASSWSTSGNEQFF.

The V and J genes are TRBV18 and TRBJ2-7, with TRBD1 matching over 7 bases. Germline CDR1 and CDR2: KGHSH and LQKENI. This CDR3 comprises 15 residues. V lost 2 bases to trimming and J lost 7 bases; unmatched junction nucleotides: 11. The CDR3 loop is CASSPTGTAFWEQYF. For the CDR3, the DNA is TGTGCCAGCTCACCAACGGGGACAGCCTTCTGGGAGCAGTACTTC.

The chain joins TRBV23-1 to TRBJ1-1; 9 bases agree with TRBD1. TRBV23-1 is placed among ORFs of uncertain function. V dropped 3 bases and J dropped 3; count of bases not matched to a gene: 8. The CDR3 is made up of 16 amino acids. The CDR3 nucleotides read TGCGCCAGCAGTCAGCCGGGACAGGGAGAGGACACTGAAGCTTTCTTT. Encoded protein: CASSQPGQGEDTEAFF.

The chain couples TRBV10-1 to TRBJ1-5; 8 nucleotides match TRBD1. The CDR3 contains 18 residues. Germline assignment: CDR1 WNHNN and CDR2 SYGVQD (reference sequence). J gave up 3 bases and V 9 bases, and 19 bases lay outside the gene matches. In DNA, the CDR3 is TGCGCCAGAAAGGGGACAGGCGACGCAAAACACTCCAATCAGCCCCAGCATTTT. As protein: CARKGTGDAKHSNQPQHF.